The 22 T cell receptor beta chains given below trace back to one sample, sequenced in a study of blood T cell repertoires in COVID-19. Profiling relied on immunoSEQ multiplex PCR, and the TCRdb table lists in-frame clones only, not all of them. The sample shows just under 90,000 clones, 90% to 95% of them seen only once. The sequencing sample was made of peripheral blood. The origin of the receptors is a man aged 60-69 years with acute or convalescent COVID-19.

This chain joins TRBV30 and TRBJ1-6; D is perhaps TRBD1 (5 bases). The V end lost 0 bases, the J end lost 7 bases, and 10 bases lay between the germline ends. From germline, CDR1 is GTSNPN and CDR2 SVGIG (reference sequence). The CDR3 is 14 amino acids. CDR3 protein: CAWSVPGGNSPLHF. The CDR3 DNA follows: TGTGCCTGGAGTGTACCGGGGGGGAATTCACCCCTCCACTTT.

This clone is a singleton in its sample. This chain links TRBV28 with TRBJ2-7; a possible D gene is TRBD1 (6 bases). The CDR3 covers 14 residues. Germline V CDR1 and CDR2: MDHEN, SYDVKM. Trimming left V 5 bases short and J 6 bases short, with 17 bases between. CDR3 in amino acids: CASSPGQGLGEQYF. The CDR3 DNA is TGTGCCAGCAGTCCGGGACAAGGCCTTGGCGAGCAGTACTTC.

Here the CDR3 DNA reads TGTGCCACCAGTGATCTCGGGGAAGAGGGCGAGCAGTACTTC. It translates to CATSDLGEEGEQYF. The genes are TRBV24-1 and TRBJ2-7; TRBD2 is a possible D gene (5 bases). The germline gives CDR1 KGHDR, CDR2 SFDVKD. Trimming cost V 3 bases and J 6 bases, with 14 bases left between them. CDR3 size: 14 residues.

This chain uses TRBV5-6 with TRBJ1-3; a possible D gene is TRBD1 (5 bases). The CDR3 consists of 14 residues. Germline lookup yields CDR1 SGHDT and CDR2 YYEEEE. Trimming pared 0 bases from V and 1 base from J, leaving 5 bases between. CDR3 sequence reads: CASSLEGSGNTIYF. CDR3 sequence (DNA): TGTGCCAGCAGCTTGGAGGGGTCTGGAAACACCATATATTTT.

CDR3 in DNA: TGTGCCAGCAGCTGGGGGGACAGTCCGCGAGATCAGCCCCAGCATTTT. It codes for CASSWGDSPRDQPQHF. The chain has TRBV12-1 and TRBJ1-5; the table assigns TRBD1, which was not confirmed against the DNA. TRBV12-1 counts as a pseudogene. The CDR3 covers 16 residues.

The chain combines TRBV7-3 with TRBJ2-3; 14 nucleotides match TRBD2. The CDR3 spans 17 residues. Trimming took 5 bases from V and 5 from J; bases not matched to a gene: 9. Germline V CDR1 and CDR2: SGHTA, FQGTGA. The chain's CDR3 is CASSITGTSGSGDTQYF. The CDR3 coding sequence is TGTGCCAGCAGCATCACCGGGACTAGCGGGAGTGGAGATACGCAGTATTTT.

J is TRBJ2-3 and V is TRBV27, with 9 positions matching TRBD1. The CDR3 consists of 13 residues. CDR1 and CDR2 from the germline V gene are MNHEY and SMNVEV (reference sequence). V shed 5 bases and J 6 bases; nucleotides not matched to a gene: 3. As DNA, the CDR3 is TGTGCCAGCAGTAGGACAGGGGAGGATACGCAGTATTTT. Translated: CASSRTGEDTQYF.

On this clone: This sample includes further DNA sequences coding for the same CDR3. The rearrangement links TRBV19 to TRBJ1-5, with 9 bases matching TRBD1. The CDR3 length is 13 residues. Germline-derived CDR1 and CDR2 are LNHDA and SQIVND (reference sequence). V lost 6 bases, J lost 6 bases, and 3 bases stayed unmatched. CDR3 protein: CASRDRGSQPQHF. The DNA of the CDR3 is TGTGCCAGTAGGGACAGGGGTAGTCAGCCCCAGCATTTT.

The rearrangement uses TRBV5-1 and TRBJ1-5, with 9 bases aligning to TRBD1. Trimming took 0 bases from V and 6 from J; bases not matched to a gene: 4. The germline gives CDR1 SGHRS, CDR2 YFSETQ. The CDR3 has 15 amino acids. In nucleotides, the CDR3 is TGCGCCAGCAGCTTGGAAGGGACAGGGACTCAGCCCCAGCATTTT. It is translated as CASSLEGTGTQPQHF.

In this sample, this clone turned up once. This chain links TRBV3-1 (or the pseudogene TRBV3-2) with TRBJ2-3; D is unclear. Germline CDR1 is LGHDT and CDR2 is YNNKEL (reference sequence). The CDR3 is made up of 12 amino acids. V was clipped by 2 bases and J by 10 bases, with 10 bases between them. The CDR3 is CASSQPEDAQYF. The DNA for the CDR3 is TGTGCCAGCAGCCAACCAGAGGATGCGCAGTATTTT.

This rearrangement joins TRBV7-8 to TRBJ1-5; D gene ambiguous. CDR1 is SGHVS and CDR2 is FQNEAQ in the germline V gene. This CDR3 is 14 amino acids long. V was pared by 5 bases and J by 7 bases, with 15 bases between. CDR3 nucleotides: TGTGCCAGCAGCGGGGAGGGCTTGGGGCAGCCCCAGCATTTT. Amino acid sequence: CASSGEGLGQPQHF. The full variable domain, in which reference TRBV7-8 and TRBJ1-5 provide the parts outside the CDR3, is GAGVSQSPRYKVAKRGQDVALRCDPISGHVSLFWYQQALGQGPEFLTYFQNEAQLDKSGLPSDRFFAERPEGSVSTLKIQRTQQEDSAVYLCASSGEGLGQPQHFGDGTRLSIL.

The chain carries TRBV6-2 or TRBV6-3 and TRBJ2-3; D possibly corresponds to TRBD1 (6 bases). Trimming shortened V by 5 bases and J by 2 bases, and 8 bases separated the two germline ends. The CDR3 sequence is 13 residues long. Germline V gene sequence: CDR1 MNHEY, CDR2 SVGEGT. The DNA of the CDR3 is TGTGCCAGCAGTCGGACAGACACAGATACGCAGTATTTT. It translates to CASSRTDTDTQYF.

This clone was detected once. The chain joins TRBV18 to TRBJ2-7, with 7 positions matching TRBD1. Germline V gene data show CDR1 as KGHSH and CDR2 as LQKENI. Losses at the gene ends were 3 bases for V and 6 bases for J; bases not matched to a gene: 11. This CDR3 comprises 15 residues. CDR3 loop: CASSPRTGATGEQYF. CDR3 DNA sequence: TGTGCCAGCTCACCTAGGACAGGAGCGACGGGCGAGCAGTACTTC.

The chain employs TRBV4-3 and TRBJ1-2; tentatively, D is TRBD1 (6 bases). V lost 0 bases to trimming and J lost 7 bases, with 12 bases between them. Germline CDR1 reads LGHNA; CDR2 reads YSLEER. The CDR3 totals 14 residues. In DNA, the CDR3 is TGCGCCAGCAGCCAAGATCGGGGGGCGAGTGGCTACACCTTC. This codes for CASSQDRGASGYTF.

This chain connects TRBV28 to TRBJ1-6; 8 bases are shared with TRBD1. The length of the CDR3 is 13 residues. J was trimmed by 7 bases and V by 4 bases; bases with no gene match: 0. The germline V gene has CDR1 MDHEN and CDR2 SYDVKM. Written as DNA, the CDR3 is TGTGCCAGCAGTTGGGACAGGAATTCACCCCTCCACTTT. Translation gives CASSWDRNSPLHF. Complete variable domain (other parts from reference TRBV28 and TRBJ1-6): DVKVTQSSRYLVKRTGEKVFLECVQDMDHENMFWYRQDPGLGLRLIYFSYDVKMKEKGDIPEGYSVSREKKERFSLILESASTNQTSMYLCASSWDRNSPLHFGNGTRLTVT.

The chain uses TRBV2 and TRBJ1-4, with D perhaps TRBD1 (6 bases). V was cut by 7 bases and J by 4 bases, with 16 bases left in between. CDR1 SNHLY and CDR2 FYNNEI come from the germline V gene. The CDR3 spans 15 residues. The CDR3 DNA reads TGTGCCAGCATGCCCCGGGAAGGGGGTAATGAAAAACTGTTTTTT. Its translation: CASMPREGGNEKLFF.

J is TRBJ2-7 and V is TRBV7-2; perhaps TRBD1 as D (6 bases). Germline V gene data show CDR1 as SGHTA and CDR2 as FQGNSA. V gave up 2 bases and J gave up 1 base, with 12 bases separating them. The CDR3 sequence is 15 residues long. CDR3 protein: CASSLLRDNSYEQYF. The CDR3 DNA is TGTGCCAGCAGCTTACTCCGGGACAATTCCTACGAGCAGTACTTC.

The genes are TRBV19 and TRBJ2-4, with D possibly TRBD1 on 7 matching bases. The germline V and J ends were trimmed by 6 bases and 8 bases, with 17 bases remaining between them. The germline CDR1 and CDR2 sequences are LNHDA and SQIVND (reference sequence). CDR3 length equals 14 residues. CDR3 in amino acids: CASRGGTVQDIQYF. DNA for the CDR3: TGTGCCAGTAGAGGGGGGACAGTTCAGGACATTCAGTACTTC.

The rearrangement links TRBV7-3 to TRBJ2-2; D not resolved. This CDR3 is 15 amino acids long. Trimming pared 2 bases from V and 1 base from J, leaving 8 bases between. Germline values: CDR1 SGHTA, CDR2 FQGTGA. The CDR3 spells CASSLVPGNTGELFF. In DNA form, the CDR3 reads TGTGCCAGCAGCTTAGTACCCGGGAACACCGGGGAGCTGTTTTTT.

The V gene is TRBV12-3 or TRBV12-4, the J gene TRBJ1-2; 9 bases map to TRBD1. After removal of 5 bases from V and 4 bases from J, the junction contained 2 bases not matched to a gene. The CDR3 length is 13 residues. This chain's CDR3 is CASSKDRGYGYTF. The CDR3 DNA follows: TGTGCCAGCAGTAAGGACAGGGGCTATGGCTACACCTTC.

The V gene is TRBV5-8, the J gene TRBJ2-3; the match to TRBD2 covers 10 bases. Germline V gene data show CDR1 as SGHTS and CDR2 as YDEGEE. This CDR3 is built from 17 residues. V lost 4 bases to trimming and J lost 6 bases; unmatched junction nucleotides: 14. CDR3 coding DNA: TGTGCCAGCAGCGTCCCACCGGGACTAGCGCAGATGGATACGCAGTATTTT. This translates into CASSVPPGLAQMDTQYF.

The rearrangement joins TRBV11-3 to TRBJ1-6; 9 bases are shared with TRBD1. The V segment lost 1 base and the J segment 13 bases; nucleotides outside the gene matches: 2. This CDR3 is built from 13 residues. Germline CDR1 is SGHNT and CDR2 is YENEEA. The CDR3 DNA reads as TGTGCCAGCAGCTTAGGGGACAGGGATCCCCTCCACTTT. This encodes CASSLGDRDPLHF.